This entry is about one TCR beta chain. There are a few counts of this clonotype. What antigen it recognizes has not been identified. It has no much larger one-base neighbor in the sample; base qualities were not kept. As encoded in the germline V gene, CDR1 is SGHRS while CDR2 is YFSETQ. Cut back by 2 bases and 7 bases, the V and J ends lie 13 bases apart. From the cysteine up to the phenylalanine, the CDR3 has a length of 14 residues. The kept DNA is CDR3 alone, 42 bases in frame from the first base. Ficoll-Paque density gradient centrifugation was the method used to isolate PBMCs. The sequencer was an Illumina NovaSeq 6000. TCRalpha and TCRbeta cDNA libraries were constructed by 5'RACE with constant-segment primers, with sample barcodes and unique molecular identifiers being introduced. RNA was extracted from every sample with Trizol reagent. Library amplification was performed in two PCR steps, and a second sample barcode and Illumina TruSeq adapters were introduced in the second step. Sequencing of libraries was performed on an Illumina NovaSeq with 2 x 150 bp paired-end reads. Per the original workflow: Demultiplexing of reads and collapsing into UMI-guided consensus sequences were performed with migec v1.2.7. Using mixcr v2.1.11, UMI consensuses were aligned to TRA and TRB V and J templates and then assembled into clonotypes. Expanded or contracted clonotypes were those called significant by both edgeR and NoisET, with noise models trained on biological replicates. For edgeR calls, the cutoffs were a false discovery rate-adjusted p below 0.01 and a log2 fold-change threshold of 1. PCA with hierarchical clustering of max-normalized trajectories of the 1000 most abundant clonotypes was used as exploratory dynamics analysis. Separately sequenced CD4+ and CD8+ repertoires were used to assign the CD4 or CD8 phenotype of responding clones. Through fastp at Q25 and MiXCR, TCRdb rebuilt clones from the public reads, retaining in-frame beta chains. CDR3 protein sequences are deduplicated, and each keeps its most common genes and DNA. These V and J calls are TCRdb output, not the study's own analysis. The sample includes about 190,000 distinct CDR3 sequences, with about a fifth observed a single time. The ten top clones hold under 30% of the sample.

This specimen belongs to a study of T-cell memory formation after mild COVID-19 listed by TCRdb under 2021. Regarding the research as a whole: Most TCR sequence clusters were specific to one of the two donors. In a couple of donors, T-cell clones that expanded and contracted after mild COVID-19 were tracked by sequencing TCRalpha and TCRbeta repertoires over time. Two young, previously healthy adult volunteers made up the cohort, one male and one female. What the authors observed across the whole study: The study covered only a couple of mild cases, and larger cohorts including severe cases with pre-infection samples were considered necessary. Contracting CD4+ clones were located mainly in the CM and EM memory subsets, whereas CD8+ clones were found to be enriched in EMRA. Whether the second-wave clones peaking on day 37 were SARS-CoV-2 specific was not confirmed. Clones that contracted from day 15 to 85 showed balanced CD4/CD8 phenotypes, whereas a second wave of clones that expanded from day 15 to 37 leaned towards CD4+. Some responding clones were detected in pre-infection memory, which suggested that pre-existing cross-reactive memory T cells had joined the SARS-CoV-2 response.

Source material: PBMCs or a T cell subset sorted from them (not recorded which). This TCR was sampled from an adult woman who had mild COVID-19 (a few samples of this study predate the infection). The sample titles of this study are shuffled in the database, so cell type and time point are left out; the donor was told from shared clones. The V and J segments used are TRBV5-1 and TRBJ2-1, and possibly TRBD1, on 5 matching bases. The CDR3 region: CASSLDSRPNEQFF. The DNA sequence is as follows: TGCGCCAGCAGCTTAGACAGCCGGCCGAATGAGCAGTTCTTC.